Sequencing of this TCR beta chain was carried out in a study of T cell repertoires in cytomegalovirus infection. Overall study: Indications of both CMV infection and matching HLA type were provided by public TCR beta signatures.

Germline trimming cut 5 bases from V and 4 bases from J; bases unmatched to any gene: 13. The germline CDR1 and CDR2 sequences are DFQATT and SNEGSKA (reference sequence). The CDR3 spans 15 residues. With regard to this clonotype: Its antigen is unidentified.

Findings and limits, study-wide: HLA-C-restricted CMV-specific TCR beta clonotypes were dominant in the ex vivo response. Identification of carriers of CMV plus the relevant HLA was achieved through cumulative public TCR beta family frequency.

Each CDR3 protein is one row after TCRdb ran MiXCR on the reads. The data show about 130,000 distinct CDR3 sequences, with approximately 8.8% seen just once and about 9.5% held by the top ten. This chain uses TRBV20-1 with TRBJ2-5, with TRBD2 identical over 7 bases. The receptor was isolated from a human donor in good health (CMV status not recorded). Some clones in this sample may be carry-over from other donors' samples. Sequenced input: PBMCs. DNA of the CDR3: TGCAGTGCTCCCCCTGGACTAGGATGGGGAGAGACCCAGTACTTC. It encodes CSAPPGLGWGETQYF.